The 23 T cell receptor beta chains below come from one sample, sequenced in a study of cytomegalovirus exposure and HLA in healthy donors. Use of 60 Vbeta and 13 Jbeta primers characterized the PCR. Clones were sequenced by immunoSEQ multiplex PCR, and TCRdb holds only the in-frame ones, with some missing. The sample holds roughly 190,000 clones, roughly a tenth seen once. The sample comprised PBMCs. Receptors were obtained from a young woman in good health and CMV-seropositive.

The CDR3 here is CASSLAGSSGTYEQYF. CDR3 DNA sequence: TGTGCCAGCAGCTTAGCGGGGTCTAGCGGAACCTACGAGCAGTACTTC. V usage is TRBV11-1 and J usage is TRBJ2-7, with 7 nucleotides matching TRBD2. Germline values: CDR1 SGHAT, CDR2 FQDESV (reference sequence). V lost 0 bases and J lost 2; bases outside the gene matches: 7. This CDR3 spans 16 amino acids.

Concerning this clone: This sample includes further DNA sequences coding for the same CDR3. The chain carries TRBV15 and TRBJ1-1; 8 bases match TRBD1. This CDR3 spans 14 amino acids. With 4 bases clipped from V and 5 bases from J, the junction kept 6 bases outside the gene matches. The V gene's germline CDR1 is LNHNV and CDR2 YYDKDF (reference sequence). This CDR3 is CATSTRTGRTEAFF. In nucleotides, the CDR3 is TGTGCCACCAGCACCAGGACAGGGAGGACTGAAGCTTTCTTT.

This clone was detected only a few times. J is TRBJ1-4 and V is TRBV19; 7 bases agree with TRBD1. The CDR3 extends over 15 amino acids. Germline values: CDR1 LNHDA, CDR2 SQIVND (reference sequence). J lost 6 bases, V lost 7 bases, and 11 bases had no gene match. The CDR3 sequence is CASNSHTGVHEKLFF. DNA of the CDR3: TGTGCCAGTAATTCCCATACAGGGGTCCATGAAAAACTGTTTTTT.

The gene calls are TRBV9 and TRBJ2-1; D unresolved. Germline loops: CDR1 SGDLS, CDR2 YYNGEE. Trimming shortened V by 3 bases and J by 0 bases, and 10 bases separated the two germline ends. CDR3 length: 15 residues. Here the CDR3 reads CASSGKYSSYNEQFF. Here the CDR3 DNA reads TGTGCCAGCAGCGGGAAGTACAGCTCCTACAATGAGCAGTTCTTC.

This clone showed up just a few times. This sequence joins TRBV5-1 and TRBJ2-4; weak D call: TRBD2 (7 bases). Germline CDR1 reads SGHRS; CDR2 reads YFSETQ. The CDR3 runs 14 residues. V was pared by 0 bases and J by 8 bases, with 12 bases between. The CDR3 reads CASSLEGGGDIQYF. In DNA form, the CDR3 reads TGCGCCAGCAGCTTGGAGGGGGGGGGAGACATTCAGTACTTC. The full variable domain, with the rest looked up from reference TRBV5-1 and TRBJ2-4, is KAGVTQTPRYLIKTRGQQVTLSCSPISGHRSVSWYQQTPGQGLQFLFEYFSETQRNKGNFPGRFSGRQFSNSRSEMNVSTLELGDSALYLCASSLEGGGDIQYFGAGTRLSVL.

The CDR3 spells CASSSSYEQYF. CDR3 nucleotide sequence: TGTGCCAGTAGTTCGTCCTACGAGCAGTACTTC. The chain joins TRBV19 to TRBJ2-7; D is uncertain. Germline CDR1 is LNHDA and CDR2 is SQIVND (reference sequence). This CDR3 is built from 11 residues. Trimming left V 5 bases short and J 1 base short, with 3 bases between.

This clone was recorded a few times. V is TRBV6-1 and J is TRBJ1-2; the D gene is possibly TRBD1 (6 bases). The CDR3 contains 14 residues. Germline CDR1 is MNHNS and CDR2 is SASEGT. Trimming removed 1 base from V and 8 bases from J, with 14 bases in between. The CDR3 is CASSEVAGAGGYTF. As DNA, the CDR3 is TGTGCCAGCAGTGAAGTCGCGGGGGCTGGAGGCTACACCTTC.

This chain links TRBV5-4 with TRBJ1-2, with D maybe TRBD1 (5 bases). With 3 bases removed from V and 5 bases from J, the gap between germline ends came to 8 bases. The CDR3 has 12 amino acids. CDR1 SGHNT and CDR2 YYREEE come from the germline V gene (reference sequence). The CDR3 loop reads CASSSGGYGYTF. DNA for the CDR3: TGTGCCAGCAGCTCCGGGGGGTATGGCTACACCTTC.

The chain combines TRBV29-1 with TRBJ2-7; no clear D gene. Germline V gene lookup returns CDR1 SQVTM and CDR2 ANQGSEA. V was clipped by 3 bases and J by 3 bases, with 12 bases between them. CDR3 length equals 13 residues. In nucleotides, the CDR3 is TGCAGCGTTGACGGCACTCCGGGCTACGAGCAGTACTTC. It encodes CSVDGTPGYEQYF.

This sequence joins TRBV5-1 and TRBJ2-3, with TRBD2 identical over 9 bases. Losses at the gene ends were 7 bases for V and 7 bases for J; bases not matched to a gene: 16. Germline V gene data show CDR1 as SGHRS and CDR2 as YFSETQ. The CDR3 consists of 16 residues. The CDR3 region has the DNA TGCGCCAGCCGAACCACGACCGGGACTAGCCCAAATACGCAGTATTTT. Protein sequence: CASRTTTGTSPNTQYF.

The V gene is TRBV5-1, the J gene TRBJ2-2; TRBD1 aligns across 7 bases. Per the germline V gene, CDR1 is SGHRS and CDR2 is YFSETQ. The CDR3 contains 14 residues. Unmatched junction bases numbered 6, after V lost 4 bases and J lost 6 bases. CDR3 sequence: CASSPTGSSGELFF. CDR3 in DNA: TGCGCCAGCAGCCCGACAGGGTCGTCCGGGGAGCTGTTTTTT.

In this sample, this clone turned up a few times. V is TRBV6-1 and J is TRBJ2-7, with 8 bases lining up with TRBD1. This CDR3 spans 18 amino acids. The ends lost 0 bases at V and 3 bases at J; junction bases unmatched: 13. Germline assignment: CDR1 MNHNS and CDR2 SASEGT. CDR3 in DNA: TGTGCCAGCAGTGAAGCCGCGGTAGGGTGGACAGGGTTCTACGAGCAGTACTTC. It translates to CASSEAAVGWTGFYEQYF.

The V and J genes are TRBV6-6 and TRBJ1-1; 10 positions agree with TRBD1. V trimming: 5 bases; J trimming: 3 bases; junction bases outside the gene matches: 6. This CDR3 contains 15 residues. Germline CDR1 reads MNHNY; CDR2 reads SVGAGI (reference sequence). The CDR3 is CASSPSGQGYTEAFF. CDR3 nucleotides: TGTGCCAGCAGTCCCTCGGGACAGGGGTACACTGAAGCTTTCTTT.

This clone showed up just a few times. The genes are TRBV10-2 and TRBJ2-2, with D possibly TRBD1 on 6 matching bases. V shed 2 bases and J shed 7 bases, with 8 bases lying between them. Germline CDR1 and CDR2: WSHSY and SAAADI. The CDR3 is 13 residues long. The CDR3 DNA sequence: TGCGCCAGCAGTGAGAACAGGGTCGGGGAGCTGTTTTTT. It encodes CASSENRVGELFF.

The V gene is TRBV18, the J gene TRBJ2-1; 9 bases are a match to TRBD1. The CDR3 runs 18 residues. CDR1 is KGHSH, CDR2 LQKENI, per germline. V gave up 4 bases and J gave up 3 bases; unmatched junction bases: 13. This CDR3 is CASSLSPYRGLDYNEQFF. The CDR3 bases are TGTGCCAGCTCACTGTCTCCTTACAGGGGGCTAGACTACAATGAGCAGTTCTTC. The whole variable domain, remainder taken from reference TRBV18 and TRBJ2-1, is NAGVMQNPRHLVRRRGQEARLRCSPMKGHSHVYWYRQLPEEGLKFMVYLQKENIIDESGMPKERFSAEFPKEGPSILRIQQVVRGDSAAYFCASSLSPYRGLDYNEQFFGPGTRLTVL.

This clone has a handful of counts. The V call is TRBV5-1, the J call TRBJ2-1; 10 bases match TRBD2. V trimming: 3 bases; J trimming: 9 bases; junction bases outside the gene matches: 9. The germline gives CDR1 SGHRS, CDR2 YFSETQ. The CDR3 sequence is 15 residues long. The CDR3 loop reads CASSSSGTSAGEQFF. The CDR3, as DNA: TGCGCCAGCAGCTCATCCGGGACTAGCGCGGGTGAGCAGTTCTTC.

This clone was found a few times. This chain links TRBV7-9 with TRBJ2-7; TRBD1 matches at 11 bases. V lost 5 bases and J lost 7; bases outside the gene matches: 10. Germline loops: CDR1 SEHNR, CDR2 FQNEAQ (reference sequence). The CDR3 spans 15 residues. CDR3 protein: CASSHDGQGAREQYF. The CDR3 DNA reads TGTGCCAGCAGCCATGACGGACAGGGGGCGCGGGAGCAGTACTTC.

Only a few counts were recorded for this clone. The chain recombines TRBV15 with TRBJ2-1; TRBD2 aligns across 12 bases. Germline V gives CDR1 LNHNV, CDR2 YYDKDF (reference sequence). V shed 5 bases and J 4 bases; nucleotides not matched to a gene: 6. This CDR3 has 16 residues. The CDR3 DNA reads TGTGCCACCAGCCCAGGACTAGCGGGAAGATACAATGAGCAGTTCTTC. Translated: CATSPGLAGRYNEQFF.

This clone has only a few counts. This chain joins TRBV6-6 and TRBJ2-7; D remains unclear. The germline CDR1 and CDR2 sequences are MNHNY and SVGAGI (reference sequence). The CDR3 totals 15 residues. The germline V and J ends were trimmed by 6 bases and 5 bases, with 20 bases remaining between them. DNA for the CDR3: TGTGCCAGCAGACCCGGGTCCTCCAAGAAGGACGAGCAGTACTTC. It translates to CASRPGSSKKDEQYF.

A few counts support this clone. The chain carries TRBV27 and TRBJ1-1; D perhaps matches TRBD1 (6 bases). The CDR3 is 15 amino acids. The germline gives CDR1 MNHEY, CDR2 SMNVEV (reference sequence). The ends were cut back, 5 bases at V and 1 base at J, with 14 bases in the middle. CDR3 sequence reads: CASSLQGSRNTEAFF. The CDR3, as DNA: TGTGCCAGCAGTCTACAGGGTTCCCGGAACACTGAAGCTTTCTTT.

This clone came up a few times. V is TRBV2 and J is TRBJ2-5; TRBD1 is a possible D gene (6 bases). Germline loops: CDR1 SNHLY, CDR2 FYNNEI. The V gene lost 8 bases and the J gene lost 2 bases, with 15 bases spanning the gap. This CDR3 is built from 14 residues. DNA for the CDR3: TGTGCCAGCTCCCAGCCGGACAGTCAAGAGACCCAGTACTTC. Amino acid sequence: CASSQPDSQETQYF.

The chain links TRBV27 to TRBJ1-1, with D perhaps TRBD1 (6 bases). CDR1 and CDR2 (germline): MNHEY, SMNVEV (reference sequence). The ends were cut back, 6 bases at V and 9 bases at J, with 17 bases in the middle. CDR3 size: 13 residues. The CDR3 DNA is TGTGCCAGCAGCCCCAGGGGCGACTTGAAAGCTTTCTTT. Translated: CASSPRGDLKAFF.

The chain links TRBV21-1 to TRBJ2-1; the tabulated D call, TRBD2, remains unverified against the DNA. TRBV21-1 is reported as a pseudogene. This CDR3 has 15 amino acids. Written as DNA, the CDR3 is TGTGCCAGCAGGAGGGAAACCCCCTCCTACAATGAGCAGTTCTTC. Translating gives CASRRETPSYNEQFF.